The clone carrying this TCR beta chain was observed a few times. This specimen comes from a study of identical twins. V was cut by 1 base and J by 3 bases, with 3 bases left in between. The length of the CDR3 is 13 residues. MiXCR was run by TCRdb on the 5' RACE reads, yielding one entry per CDR3 protein. This table holds some 560,000 distinct CDR3 sequences, more than 9% found once. The same data also contributed to another study, on yellow fever vaccine responses in identical twins. This second report adds: As reported, the vaccine T cell response of twins seemed partly convergent and partly personalized.

The rearrangement links TRBV12-3 or TRBV12-4 to TRBJ2-2; D gene unclear. This TCR was recovered from a woman aged 18-35 years in good health. Material for sequencing was PBMCs. CDR3 protein: CASSLEYTGELFF. The CDR3 nucleotides read TGTGCCAGCAGTTTAGAATACACCGGGGAGCTGTTTTTT.